This T cell receptor beta chain stems from a study of PD-1 blockade in classical Hodgkin lymphoma. Trimming stripped 4 bases from V and 1 base from J, with 14 bases between. The CDR3 contains 16 residues. Germline V lookup: CDR1 SGHRS, CDR2 YFSETQ. Remarks on this clone: As yet, its antigen is unknown.

Some clones are missing from TCRdb's copy, which holds only in-frame ones; the method was immunoSEQ multiplex PCR. This table has around 92,000 clones, 83% appearing once. Findings and caveats of the study: Complete responders entered with baseline diversity on par with newly diagnosed patients, the results showed.

Time point defined: cycle 4 day 1 (C4D1), after 6 weeks of nivolumab. All the patients suffered relapse after autologous stem cell transplantation, and brentuximab vedotin exposure differed. The sequence was obtained from a human donor with classical Hodgkin lymphoma. The chain uses TRBV5-1 and TRBJ2-2; D is possibly TRBD1 (5 bases). Sequences were derived from peripheral blood mononuclear cells (PBMCs), sampled before the fourth cycle of nivolumab. The CDR3 DNA follows: TGCGCCAGCAGCCGCCTGGGGCTCCAGAACACCGGGGAGCTGTTTTTT. It is translated as CASSRLGLQNTGELFF. The full variable domain, completed using reference TRBV5-1 and TRBJ2-2, is KAGVTQTPRYLIKTRGQQVTLSCSPISGHRSVSWYQQTPGQGLQFLFEYFSETQRNKGNFPGRFSGRQFSNSRSEMNVSTLELGDSALYLCASSRLGLQNTGELFFGEGSRLTVL.